These T cell receptor beta chains were read from a single sample in a study of cytomegalovirus exposure and HLA in healthy donors. Using immunoSEQ multiplex PCR, the repertoire was profiled, and TCRdb retains in-frame clones only, with some absent. The data hold under 250,000 clones, with around 78% observed a single time. Sequencing input: PBMCs. Receptors were obtained from a woman younger than 35 in good health and CMV-seronegative. Each CDR3 is given with its conserved first and last residue. D genes are given only for firm matches. Not every row has a clone size; where given, it reads once, few, many or a size class.

NA	TRBV11-2	NA	TRBJ2-7	TGTGCCAGCACCCCAACGTCAACCCCCCTCGAGCAGTACTTC	CASTPTSTPLEQYF
NA	TRBV28	TRBD1	TRBJ1-1	TGTGCCAGCAGTTCTAGGGGGCGCGGGACTGAAGCTTTCTTT	CASSSRGRGTEAFF
many	TRBV5-1	NA	TRBJ1-4	TGCGCCAGCAGCTTGAAGCAGGGAACTAATGAAAAACTGTTTTTT	CASSLKQGTNEKLFF
NA	TRBV30	NA	TRBJ2-2	TGTGCCTGGAGTGTACGTCTAAACGGGGAGCTGTTTTTT	CAWSVRLNGELFF
NA	TRBV28	TRBD2	TRBJ2-7	TGTGCCAGCAGTTTTATCCAGCGGGGCACCTACGAGCAGTACTTC	CASSFIQRGTYEQYF
NA	TRBV4-2	TRBD2	TRBJ2-7	TGTGCCAGCAGCCAAGATAGGGGGACTAGCGGGGCCTCCTACGAGCAGTACTTC	CASSQDRGTSGASYEQYF
NA	TRBV4-1	NA	TRBJ1-1	TGCGCCAGCAGCCACAGAATCGGGAACACTGAAGCTTTCTTT	CASSHRIGNTEAFF
NA	TRBV18	NA	TRBJ1-1	TGTGCCAGCTCGCCGGGGGAGGGTGAAGCTTTCTTT	CASSPGEGEAFF
NA	TRBV4-1	NA	TRBJ1-5	TGCGCCAGCAGCCAAGTCGGTGGCCGAAGGAATCAGCCCCAGCATTTT	CASSQVGGRRNQPQHF
few	TRBV6-1	NA	TRBJ2-2	TGTGCCAGCAGTGGGCTCAGGGGCGTGAACACCGGGGAGCTGTTTTTT	CASSGLRGVNTGELFF
once	TRBV10-2	NA	TRBJ2-7	TGCGCCAGCAGGGTCGGGGAGGGGGCCTACGAGCAGTACTTC	CASRVGEGAYEQYF
NA	TRBV5-1	NA	TRBJ2-7	TGCGCCAGCAGCTTGAATGCAGGGAGTGGGTACGAGCAGTACTTC	CASSLNAGSGYEQYF
NA	TRBV7-3	NA	TRBJ1-1	TGTGCCAGCAGCTTTTCGACGAACACTGAAGCTTTCTTT	CASSFSTNTEAFF
few	TRBV30	NA	TRBJ1-2	TGTGCCTGGAATAAGGGCTATGGCTACACCTTC	CAWNKGYGYTF
NA	TRBV11-3	NA	TRBJ2-1	TGTGCCAGCAGTTCGGGGGCCCGCAGGAATGAGCAGTTCTTC	CASSSGARRNEQFF
once	TRBV7-2	NA	TRBJ2-5	TGTGCCAGCAGCTTAGGTGCCCAAGAGACCCAGTACTTC	CASSLGAQETQYF
NA	TRBV30	TRBD2	TRBJ2-3	TGTGCCTGGGCGGGACTACGGGATACGCAGTATTTT	CAWAGLRDTQYF
NA	TRBV7-6	NA	TRBJ2-1	TGTGCCAGCAGCTTAGCGGCGAGCTCCTACAATGAGCAGTTCTTC	CASSLAASSYNEQFF
NA	TRBV30	TRBD2	TRBJ2-3	TGTGCCTGGAGTAGGGGACTAGCGGGAGCGCTAGATACGCAGTATTTT	CAWSRGLAGALDTQYF
NA	TRBV7-2	NA	TRBJ1-2	TGTGCCAGCAGCACCCCGGCGGACAGTTTTAGTTATGGCTACACCTTC	CASSTPADSFSYGYTF
NA	TRBV5-6	TRBD2	TRBJ2-7	TGTGCCAGCAGCTTGGGGATAGCGGGGGGGCCGGGCGAGCAGTACTTC	CASSLGIAGGPGEQYF
once	TRBV2	NA	TRBJ2-5	TGTGCCAGCAGGGGGCAGATAGAGACCCAGTACTTC	CASRGQIETQYF
NA	TRBV19	TRBD1	TRBJ1-5	TGTGCCAGTAGCGCCGGGACAGGGTGGGCGAAGGAGCCCCAGCATTTT	CASSAGTGWAKEPQHF
NA	TRBV5-1	NA	TRBJ1-4	TGCGCCAGCAGCTTGCGCTGGGGGCCAACTAATGAAAAACTGTTTTTT	CASSLRWGPTNEKLFF
once	TRBV2	NA	TRBJ1-5	TGTGCCAGCAGTGGGAGCGCCCGGAACCAGCCCCAGCATTTT	CASSGSARNQPQHF
NA	TRBV7-9	TRBD1	TRBJ1-2	TGTGCCAGCAGCCCAGGGGGCGCAGATGGCTACACCTTC	CASSPGGADGYTF
once	TRBV18	NA	TRBJ1-5	TGTGCCAGCTCACCACCGTCTAGCAATCAGCCCCAGCATTTT	CASSPPSSNQPQHF